The TCR beta chain described here comes from a study of human T cells and chemical hapten exposure. At the level of the study: Patients additionally received therapeutic doses of diphenylcyclopropenone on the scalp once a week, and this continued throughout the approximately 23-week study. The study, taken as a whole, reports: Because all patients had alopecia, their immune responses might differ from healthy ones. Significantly more large CDR3 similarity clusters were formed by expanded TCRs than by controls. DPC sensitization did not alter TCRs above 1 in 1000 frequency.

Comments on this clonotype: The antigen is unknown.

Trimming removed 7 bases at V and 6 bases at J, with 21 bases between. Per the germline V gene, CDR1 is WSHSY and CDR2 is SAAADI. The CDR3 length is 16 residues. Time point described: patch test 2, 6 weeks after DPC sensitization. The treatment here: therapeutic diphenylcyclopropenone sensitization with weekly scalp DPC. TCRdb re-derived calls from the RACE reads in MiXCR, one entry per CDR3 protein. The sample records about 80,000 distinct CDR3 sequences, more than 9% being singletons. This TCR was recovered from a man between 18 and 35 years old with alopecia areata. Some clones in this sample may be carry-over from other donors' samples. Material: whole blood, obtained in connection with sensitization to the hapten diphenylcyclopropenone (DPC). The chain has TRBV10-2 and TRBJ2-2; D unclear. CDR3 protein: CASNDREAVKAGELFF. CDR3 in DNA: TGCGCCAGCAACGATCGAGAGGCAGTGAAGGCCGGGGAGCTGTTTTTT.